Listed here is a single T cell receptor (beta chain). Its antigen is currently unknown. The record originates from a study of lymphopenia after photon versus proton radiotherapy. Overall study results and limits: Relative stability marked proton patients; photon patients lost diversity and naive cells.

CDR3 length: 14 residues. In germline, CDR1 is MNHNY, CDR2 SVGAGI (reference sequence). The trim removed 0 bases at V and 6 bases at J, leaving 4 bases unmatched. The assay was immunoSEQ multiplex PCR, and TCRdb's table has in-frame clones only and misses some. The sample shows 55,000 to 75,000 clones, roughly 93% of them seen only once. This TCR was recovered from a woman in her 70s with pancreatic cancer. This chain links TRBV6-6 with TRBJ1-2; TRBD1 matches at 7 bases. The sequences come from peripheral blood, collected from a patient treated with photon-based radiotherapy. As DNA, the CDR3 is TGTGCCAGCAGTTACTCAGGGCAGGGGGATGGCTACACCTTC. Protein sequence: CASSYSGQGDGYTF.